The 6 T cell receptor beta chains below all came from one sample that was sequenced in a study of blood T cell repertoires in COVID-19. Generated by immunoSEQ multiplex PCR, the TCRdb table keeps only in-frame clones and is missing some. The sample contains 97,000 or so clones, roughly 80% of which appear only once. Material for sequencing was peripheral blood. Source of these receptors: a man between 60 and 70 years old with active or convalescent COVID-19.

The table lists this clone with a few counts. This chain links TRBV7-8 with TRBJ1-4; tentatively, D is TRBD1 (5 bases). CDR3 size: 15 residues. Germline CDR1 and CDR2: SGHVS and FQNEAQ. Trimming removed 3 bases at V and 7 bases at J, with 15 bases between. The CDR3 spells CASSLGLSSFEKLFF. CDR3 nucleotide sequence: TGTGCCAGCAGCTTGGGGCTGAGCTCCTTTGAAAAACTGTTTTTT.

The V call is TRBV3-1 (or the pseudogene TRBV3-2), the J call TRBJ1-4; D gene unclear. Deletions cut 3 bases from V and 8 bases from J, with 19 bases between. CDR1 and CDR2 (germline): LGHDT, YNNKEL (reference sequence). The CDR3 is made up of 16 amino acids. In DNA, the CDR3 is TGTGCCAGCAGCCACGGAGGACCGTTCCCGGACGAAAAACTGTTTTTT. Its protein product is CASSHGGPFPDEKLFF.

In its sample, this clone was seen a few times. The chain carries TRBV27 and TRBJ1-5, with D tentatively TRBD1 (6 bases). Germline V lookup: CDR1 MNHEY, CDR2 SMNVEV (reference sequence). The CDR3 totals 13 residues. Trimming took off 5 bases at V and 7 bases at J, with 12 bases between the two ends. This CDR3 is CASSPTGRQPQHF. The CDR3, as DNA: TGTGCCAGCAGTCCGACAGGCAGACAGCCCCAGCATTTT.

This clone showed up many times. The V gene is TRBV7-9, the J gene TRBJ2-5, with D unresolved. The CDR3 is made up of 15 amino acids. The germline V gene encodes CDR1 SEHNR and CDR2 FQNEAQ (reference sequence). Deletions cut 5 bases from V and 5 bases from J, with 18 bases between. The CDR3 reads CASSPPRGDRETQYF. In DNA, the CDR3 is TGTGCCAGCAGCCCCCCTAGAGGAGATCGGGAGACCCAGTACTTC.

This rearrangement joins TRBV5-1 to TRBJ1-2; D remains ambiguous. The CDR3 has 14 residues. From germline, CDR1 is SGHRS and CDR2 YFSETQ. V shed 3 bases and J shed 3 bases, with 12 bases lying between them. The CDR3 bases are TGCGCCAGCAGCTCGGCTGGAGCTCACTATGGCTACACCTTC. Translated, it gives CASSSAGAHYGYTF. Based on the CDR3 plus reference TRBV5-1 and TRBJ1-2, the full variable domain is KAGVTQTPRYLIKTRGQQVTLSCSPISGHRSVSWYQQTPGQGLQFLFEYFSETQRNKGNFPGRFSGRQFSNSRSEMNVSTLELGDSALYLCASSSAGAHYGYTFGSGTRLTVV.

This clone was seen at least ten times. The CDR3 is CAWSVRRSSGAYEQYF. As DNA, the CDR3 is TGTGCCTGGAGTGTACGAAGGAGTAGCGGAGCCTACGAGCAGTACTTC. This chain joins TRBV30 and TRBJ2-7; tentative D call: TRBD2 (6 bases). CDR3 length: 16 amino acids. Per the germline V gene, CDR1 is GTSNPN and CDR2 is SVGIG (reference sequence). With 0 bases removed from V and 2 bases from J, the gap between germline ends came to 17 bases.